The 22 T cell receptor beta chains below were found in one sample sequenced in a study of T cell responses to AZD1222 COVID-19 vaccine. The table came from immunoSEQ multiplex PCR; TCRdb's copy has only in-frame clones and leaves some out. The table has under 150,000 clones, about 88% seen once. The material sequenced was peripheral blood, taken on day 0 of MenACWY control vaccination. The receptor set was obtained from an adult in good health.

There are a few counts of this clone. V usage is TRBV19 and J usage is TRBJ2-5; 13 nucleotides align to TRBD2. Germline V gene lookup returns CDR1 LNHDA and CDR2 SQIVND (reference sequence). V lost 7 bases to trimming and J lost 5 bases; unmatched junction nucleotides: 1. The CDR3 consists of 13 residues. The CDR3 DNA is TGTGCCAGTAAGACTAGCGGGGGGGAGACCCAGTACTTC. As protein: CASKTSGGETQYF.

This clone has a single count. This chain uses TRBV9 with TRBJ1-2; no definite D call. Deletions cut 2 bases from V and 7 bases from J, with 12 bases between. Germline V lookup: CDR1 SGDLS, CDR2 YYNGEE. CDR3 size: 13 residues. This chain's CDR3 is CASSVAGKVGYTF. For the CDR3, the DNA is TGTGCCAGCAGCGTCGCCGGAAAGGTTGGCTACACCTTC.

The rearrangement links TRBV6-5 to TRBJ1-2; D is unresolved. The CDR3 consists of 12 residues. The V end was cut by 6 bases, the J end by 9 bases, with 14 bases between. Germline CDR1 and CDR2: MNHEY and SVGAGI. The CDR3 region is CASSPWGESYTF. The DNA of the CDR3 is TGTGCCAGCAGCCCATGGGGAGAGAGCTACACCTTC.

By proportion, this clone is large. V is TRBV28 and J is TRBJ1-5; D uncertain. CDR1 is MDHEN, CDR2 SYDVKM, per germline. V was shortened by 3 bases and J by 9 bases, with 15 bases between the two germline ends. CDR3 size: 14 residues. As DNA, the CDR3 is TGTGCCAGCAGTTTTTTCGACAAACGAGGGCCCCAGCATTTT. Protein product: CASSFFDKRGPQHF.

The chain combines TRBV30 with TRBJ1-5, with 12 bases fitting TRBD1. V trimming: 4 bases; J trimming: 7 bases; junction bases outside the gene matches: 11. The CDR3 totals 16 residues. Germline CDR1 reads GTSNPN; CDR2 reads SVGIG (reference sequence). CDR3 sequence reads: CAWTPPGTGGGQPQHF. In DNA, the CDR3 is TGTGCCTGGACCCCACCCGGGACAGGGGGCGGGCAGCCCCAGCATTTT.

The V and J genes are TRBV29-1 and TRBJ2-3; 7 positions agree with TRBD1. Germline loops: CDR1 SQVTM, CDR2 ANQGSEA. V shed 6 bases and J 0 bases; nucleotides not matched to a gene: 3. This CDR3 comprises 13 residues. The CDR3 reads CSVDRDSTDTQYF. The CDR3 region has the DNA TGCAGCGTCGACAGGGATAGCACAGATACGCAGTATTTT.

V is TRBV15 and J is TRBJ2-2; TRBD1 might be the D (6 bases). The germline CDR1 and CDR2 sequences are LNHNV and YYDKDF (reference sequence). Between the trimmed V and J ends, which lost 2 bases and 5 bases, there was a span of 12 bases. This CDR3 is 15 amino acids long. CDR3 in DNA: TGTGCCACCAGCAGAACGGACAGATGGACCGGGGAGCTGTTTTTT. It encodes CATSRTDRWTGELFF.

The chain links TRBV6-5 to TRBJ1-2, with 7 bases aligning to TRBD1. The ends lost 4 bases at V and 5 bases at J; junction bases unmatched: 7. This CDR3 comprises 14 residues. CDR1 and CDR2 from the germline V gene are MNHEY and SVGAGI. CDR3 sequence: CASSFRQGVYGYTF. CDR3 DNA: TGTGCCAGCAGTTTTCGACAGGGTGTATATGGCTACACCTTC.

The chain uses TRBV28 and TRBJ2-7; 9 bases fit TRBD1. Germline V gives CDR1 MDHEN, CDR2 SYDVKM. Unmatched junction bases numbered 7, after V lost 2 bases and J lost 5 bases. This CDR3 has 15 residues. The CDR3 DNA is TGTGCCAGCAGTTTACCCGGGACAGGGTCCCACGAGCAGTACTTC. Translated: CASSLPGTGSHEQYF.

The V and J genes are TRBV5-1 and TRBJ1-2, with 7 bases identical to TRBD1. V trimming: 4 bases; J trimming: 4 bases; junction bases outside the gene matches: 10. CDR1 and CDR2 from the germline V gene are SGHRS and YFSETQ. This CDR3 region has 15 residues. The CDR3 region has the DNA TGCGCCAGCAGCGCTGGGGACAGCGGGGCCTATGGCTACACCTTC. Translated, it gives CASSAGDSGAYGYTF. Looking up the rest from reference TRBV5-1 and TRBJ1-2 gives the full variable domain: KAGVTQTPRYLIKTRGQQVTLSCSPISGHRSVSWYQQTPGQGLQFLFEYFSETQRNKGNFPGRFSGRQFSNSRSEMNVSTLELGDSALYLCASSAGDSGAYGYTFGSGTRLTVV.

The chain carries TRBV19 and TRBJ1-1; TRBD1 aligns across 7 bases. The CDR3 runs to 13 residues. The germline V gene has CDR1 LNHDA and CDR2 SQIVND (reference sequence). V trimming: 5 bases; J trimming: 4 bases; junction bases outside the gene matches: 4. The CDR3 DNA is TGTGCCAGTAGTCGGAGGGGGCTCACTGAAGCTTTCTTT. Its protein is CASSRRGLTEAFF.

The chain employs TRBV5-1 and TRBJ2-5; no definite D call. The CDR3 spans 14 residues. Between the trimmed V and J ends, which lost 1 base and 0 bases, there was a span of 7 bases. Germline V gene sequence: CDR1 SGHRS, CDR2 YFSETQ. The CDR3 region has the DNA TGCGCCAGCAGCTTGAGTACGTACCAAGAGACCCAGTACTTC. Translating it yields CASSLSTYQETQYF.

The V gene is TRBV30, the J gene TRBJ2-3; tentative D call: TRBD2 (5 bases). The CDR3 covers 13 residues. The V gene lost 7 bases and the J gene lost 0 bases, with 11 bases spanning the gap. CDR1 GTSNPN and CDR2 SVGIG come from the germline V gene (reference sequence). CDR3: CAFGLISTDTQYF. DNA for the CDR3: TGTGCCTTCGGACTCATTAGCACAGATACGCAGTATTTT.

The chain links TRBV11-2 to TRBJ2-7; D is ambiguous. This CDR3 region has 16 residues. V gave up 5 bases and J gave up 0 bases, with 17 bases separating them. Germline V gene data show CDR1 as SGHAT and CDR2 as FQNNGV. The CDR3 spells CASSGIKVFSSYEQYF. CDR3 in DNA: TGTGCCAGCAGCGGGATAAAGGTTTTTAGCTCCTACGAGCAGTACTTC.

The rearrangement links TRBV19 to TRBJ2-4; 7 bases are shared with TRBD2. The CDR3 is made up of 16 amino acids. V lost 3 bases to trimming and J lost 2 bases; unmatched junction nucleotides: 7. The germline V gene encodes CDR1 LNHDA and CDR2 SQIVND (reference sequence). The CDR3 sequence: CASSIPSGTTKNIQYF. CDR3 DNA: TGTGCCAGTAGTATCCCCAGCGGGACCACCAAAAACATTCAGTACTTC.

The genes are TRBV9 and TRBJ2-4, with 7 bases matching TRBD2. V lost 1 base to trimming and J lost 9 bases; unmatched junction nucleotides: 4. Germline CDR1 reads SGDLS; CDR2 reads YYNGEE. The CDR3 totals 13 residues. This chain's CDR3 is CASSVLGEGIQYF. The DNA of the CDR3 is TGTGCCAGCAGCGTATTAGGGGAGGGCATTCAGTACTTC.

The CDR3 region is CASPEGRPAGLFF. The DNA of the CDR3 is TGTGCCAGCCCTGAGGGAAGACCAGCCGGACTGTTTTTT. The chain carries TRBV6-4 and TRBJ1-4; D call uncertain. The CDR3 sequence is 13 residues long. The germline gives CDR1 MRHNA, CDR2 SNTAGT. V dropped 8 bases and J dropped 13 bases, with 20 bases sitting between them.

The rearrangement links TRBV5-1 to TRBJ2-1, with TRBD2 matching 11 bases. The ends lost 4 bases at V and 1 base at J; junction bases unmatched: 7. Germline V gene data show CDR1 as SGHRS and CDR2 as YFSETQ. This CDR3 has 17 amino acids. The CDR3 DNA reads TGCGCCAGCAGCCCCTCTAGCGGGAGGACGTCCTACAATGAGCAGTTCTTC. As protein: CASSPSSGRTSYNEQFF.

The gene calls are TRBV2 and TRBJ1-6; 8 nucleotides match TRBD1. The ends lost 5 bases at V and 0 bases at J; junction bases unmatched: 6. This CDR3 has 17 residues. Per germline, CDR1 SNHLY and CDR2 FYNNEI. Here the CDR3 DNA reads TGTGCCAGCAGTTTTAGGACAGGGAGCTCCTATAATTCACCCCTCCACTTT. As protein: CASSFRTGSSYNSPLHF.

The chain links TRBV9 to TRBJ1-2, with unresolved D. CDR3 length equals 13 residues. Germline V gives CDR1 SGDLS, CDR2 YYNGEE. Trimming removed 0 bases at V and 2 bases at J, with 5 bases between. Here the CDR3 reads CASSVDGNYGYTF. The CDR3 region has the DNA TGTGCCAGCAGCGTAGACGGGAACTATGGCTACACCTTC.

CDR3 sequence reads: CASSGRDGTSNQPQHF. The CDR3 coding sequence is TGTGCCAGCAGCGGCCGGGACGGAACCTCCAATCAGCCCCAGCATTTT. The chain employs TRBV7-9 and TRBJ1-5; D is perhaps TRBD1 (5 bases). The V gene lost 5 bases and the J gene lost 3 bases, with 17 bases spanning the gap. Germline CDR1 and CDR2: SEHNR and FQNEAQ (reference sequence). The CDR3 spans 16 residues.

The chain carries TRBV9 and TRBJ2-5; possibly TRBD2 for D (6 bases). Trimming pared 3 bases from V and 0 bases from J, leaving 15 bases between. Germline V gives CDR1 SGDLS, CDR2 YYNGEE. The CDR3 loop spans 16 amino acids. This chain's CDR3 is CASSASPIADQETQYF. Written as DNA, the CDR3 is TGTGCCAGCAGCGCCTCCCCGATAGCGGACCAAGAGACCCAGTACTTC.